These 11 T cell receptor beta chains originate from one sample sequenced in a study of blood T cell repertoires in COVID-19. The assay was immunoSEQ multiplex PCR, and TCRdb's table has in-frame clones only and misses some. The sample lists fewer than 650,000 clones, about 89% occurring once. Material for sequencing was peripheral blood. All receptors come from a woman in her forties or fifties with COVID-19, enrolled during active disease.

V gene TRBV2 combines with J gene TRBJ1-1, with TRBD1 matching over 8 bases. The CDR3 is made up of 14 amino acids. The germline V gene has CDR1 SNHLY and CDR2 FYNNEI. The ends lost 7 bases at V and 3 bases at J; junction bases unmatched: 7. As DNA, the CDR3 is TGTGCCAGCATTGACGACAGGGGCTACACTGAAGCTTTCTTT. Translated: CASIDDRGYTEAFF.

This chain links TRBV5-1 with TRBJ2-5; 15 nucleotides agree with TRBD2. The CDR3 is 19 residues long. V was pared by 0 bases and J by 4 bases, with 10 bases of the junction left unmatched. The germline gives CDR1 SGHRS, CDR2 YFSETQ. The CDR3 sequence is CASSLAFGLAGGLRETQYF. The CDR3 DNA reads as TGCGCCAGCAGCTTGGCCTTCGGACTAGCGGGGGGGCTTCGAGAGACCCAGTACTTC.

This clone showed up just a few times. V usage is TRBV5-1 and J usage is TRBJ1-2; D may be TRBD1 (5 bases). CDR3 size: 15 residues. V was pared by 4 bases and J by 2 bases, with 15 bases between. CDR1 is SGHRS, CDR2 YFSETQ, per germline. The CDR3 loop is CASSRDYGGNYGYTF. The CDR3 bases are TGCGCCAGCAGCCGGGACTATGGGGGAAACTATGGCTACACCTTC.

The rearrangement uses TRBV7-3 and TRBJ2-3; 12 bases agree with TRBD2. The junction had 3 bases not matched to a gene; V was cut back by 1 base and J by 4 bases. The germline V gene has CDR1 SGHTA and CDR2 FQGTGA. The CDR3 runs to 16 residues. The CDR3 nucleotides are TGTGCCAGCAGCTTAAGACTAGCGGGGGTTCCAGATACGCAGTATTTT. Amino acid sequence: CASSLRLAGVPDTQYF.

This chain joins TRBV10-2 and TRBJ1-1, with no clear D. V was pared by 4 bases and J by 0 bases, with 9 bases between. Germline assignment: CDR1 WSHSY and CDR2 SAAADI. The CDR3 spans 14 residues. The CDR3 DNA follows: TGCGCCAGCAGTGTAAACGGTTTGAACACTGAAGCTTTCTTT. Its translation: CASSVNGLNTEAFF.

The chain employs TRBV5-6 and TRBJ1-4; no reliable D call. The germline gives CDR1 SGHDT, CDR2 YYEEEE. This CDR3 has 15 residues. Trimming stripped 0 bases from V and 7 bases from J, with 13 bases between. Written as DNA, the CDR3 is TGTGCCAGCAGCTTGGCTAGAGGGATGGCTGAAAAACTGTTTTTT. It specifies CASSLARGMAEKLFF.

The genes are TRBV27 and TRBJ1-5; a weak D match, TRBD1 (6 bases). Germline V gene lookup returns CDR1 MNHEY and CDR2 SMNVEV (reference sequence). This CDR3 region has 15 residues. V lost 6 bases, J lost 0 bases, and 12 bases lay in between. The CDR3 DNA is TGTGCCAGCAGCATACAGGGTGATAGCAATCAGCCCCAGCATTTT. This sequence encodes CASSIQGDSNQPQHF.

The chain links TRBV2 to TRBJ2-1, with 14 nucleotides matching TRBD2. CDR1 SNHLY and CDR2 FYNNEI come from the germline V gene. CDR3 length: 15 residues. V dropped 5 bases and J dropped 7; count of bases not matched to a gene: 4. This chain's CDR3 is CASSPTSGGANEQFF. CDR3 DNA sequence: TGTGCCAGCAGTCCGACTAGCGGGGGGGCGAATGAGCAGTTCTTC.

J is TRBJ1-1 and V is TRBV6-5, with D tentatively TRBD1 (6 bases). CDR1 is MNHEY, CDR2 SVGAGI, per germline. Trimming left V 7 bases short and J 1 base short, with 10 bases between. CDR3 length: 13 residues. The CDR3 is CASTPDRNTEAFF. The CDR3 DNA sequence: TGTGCCAGCACTCCGGACAGGAACACTGAAGCTTTCTTT.

The chain links TRBV18 to TRBJ2-7; 10 bases match TRBD2. CDR1 and CDR2 (germline): KGHSH, LQKENI. The CDR3 loop spans 13 amino acids. J lost 5 bases, V lost 3 bases, and 1 base had no gene match. The CDR3 spells CASSPGTSDEQYF. The CDR3 DNA reads as TGTGCCAGCTCACCCGGGACTAGCGACGAGCAGTACTTC.

The CDR3 loop is CASSQLFQGRPYGYTF. The DNA of the CDR3 is TGTGCCAGCAGCCAACTCTTCCAGGGGCGCCCCTACGGCTACACCTTC. This chain links TRBV3-1 (or the pseudogene TRBV3-2) with TRBJ1-2; TRBD1 is a possible D gene (6 bases). Trimming took off 2 bases at V and 8 bases at J, with 21 bases between the two ends. CDR3 size: 16 residues. CDR1 LGHDT and CDR2 YNNKEL come from the germline V gene (reference sequence).